This T cell receptor (beta chain) is from a study of blood T cell repertoires in COVID-19. Study overall: From the United States, Italy and Spain came samples of acute and convalescent COVID-19. Sources were T cells, B-cell-depleted T cells, or PBMCs; the material itself was cDNA or gDNA.

The study drew participants aged about 18 to 89 years from about two dozen US areas. From germline, CDR1 is MNHEY and CDR2 SVGAGI. The CDR3 is 14 amino acids. Using immunoSEQ multiplex PCR, the repertoire was profiled, and TCRdb retains in-frame clones only, with some absent. The sample lists 200,000 to 250,000 clones, under 90% occurring once. A remark on this clone: Mismatch with germline at one junction end may stem from a read error.

The sequenced material came from PBMCs or T cells enriched from blood (not recorded which). The TCR sequence derives from a woman aged 55-69 years who had recovered from COVID-19. The chain recombines TRBV6-5 with TRBJ2-7; 7 bases are a match to TRBD2. CDR3 in amino acids: CASSRPTSAAVLSF. In DNA, the CDR3 is TGTGCCAGCAGTCGCCCCACTAGCGCCGCCGTCCTCTCCTTC.